This T cell receptor beta chain was captured by sequencing in a study of blood T cells in healthy people across ages. The CDR3 length is 14 residues. CDR1 and CDR2 from the germline V gene are SGHKS and YYEKEE (reference sequence). Remarks on this clonotype: What it recognizes is unknown. One end of the junction varies from germline; a read error may be responsible.

With a J-beta primer mix and a sample-barcoded 5' primer, a second PCR ran 7 to 11 cycles. TCRdb used MiXCR to reprocess the 5' RACE reads, holding one entry per CDR3 protein. The table includes 600,000 or so distinct CDR3 sequences, about 28% detected once. Overall study findings and caveats: Considered underestimates were the diversity estimates obtained from one million T cells. Changes seen in expanded clonotypes were possibly confounded by donor CMV status left unknown. Researchers said unsorted PBMCs prevented a conclusive naive versus antigen-experienced comparison.

Every sample had a minimum of 6 million PBMCs isolated. The chain couples TRBV5-5 to TRBJ2-5; D assignment may be TRBD1 or TRBD2 (5 bases each). The origin of this receptor is a woman aged 80 or over in good health. The sample was blood. Here the CDR3 reads CAGSLGRIQETQYF. CDR3 DNA sequence: TGTGCCGGCAGCCTGGGACGGATACAAGAGACCCAGTACTTC.